This T cell receptor beta chain is from a study of CD8+ T cells in alopecia areata. The study, taken as a whole, reports: Just one nonresponder means the tie between baseline CD8+ expansion and response stays uncertain. Among the 100 top clones, expanded CD8+ clones, like scalp clonality, were significantly decreased by tofacitinib.

Sequencing relied on a cDNA template that was reverse transcribed from extracted RNA. Assay: immunoSEQ multiplex PCR; the TCRdb copy retains only in-frame clones and omits some. The sample shows around 210,000 clones, over 60% of them seen only once. Remarks on this clone: Its target is not known. One junction end disagrees with the germline gene, perhaps due to a read error.

CDR3 length: 13 residues. Germline V lookup: CDR1 SQVTM, CDR2 ANQGSEA. This sample's treatment: oral pan-JAK inhibitor, 5-10 mg twice daily. This material consisted of CD4+ T cells sorted from blood, taken at week 4, from a patient treated with tofacitinib. The chain couples TRBV29-1 to TRBJ1-1; D is unclear. This receptor was identified in a human donor with alopecia areata. The CDR3 protein is CSVLRPLKTEAFF. CDR3 coding DNA: TGCAGCGTGCTGCGACCGTTGAAAACTGAAGCTTTCTTT.